The TCR beta chain under discussion was sequenced for a study of blood T cell repertoires in COVID-19. Across the study: The United States, Italy and Spain were the sources of the acute and convalescent COVID-19 samples.

CDR1 and CDR2 from the germline V gene are MGHRA and YSYEKL. The CDR3 consists of 16 residues. J was trimmed by 7 bases and V by 4 bases; bases with no gene match: 7. Authors' processing steps: It was from reference gene primer amplification that nucleated cell counts were estimated. Profiled with immunoSEQ multiplex PCR; TCRdb holds only in-frame clones, not every one. V and J calls and clone size come straight from that table; D and trimming were deduced from the DNA. This table holds about 80,000 clones, about 89% found once. Sequences were obtained from peripheral blood. V is TRBV4-1 and J is TRBJ1-4, with 12 bases fitting TRBD1. This TCR came from a man in his 70s with active or convalescent COVID-19. The CDR3 sequence is CASSLKPGQGAEKLFF. The CDR3 coding sequence is TGCGCCAGCAGCCTCAAGCCGGGACAGGGGGCTGAAAAACTGTTTTTT.